This passage covers 7 T cell receptor beta chains from one sample sequenced in a study of blood T cell repertoires in COVID-19. TCRdb's table, derived via immunoSEQ multiplex PCR, lists solely in-frame clones and lacks some. In the table there are roughly 200,000 clones, 84% of which are singletons. Sample: peripheral blood. The receptors originated from a human donor in a cohort sampled during active COVID-19.

J is TRBJ1-2 and V is TRBV28; 9 bases are shared with TRBD1. There are 12 residues in the CDR3. Germline V gene data show CDR1 as MDHEN and CDR2 as SYDVKM. The V gene end was trimmed by 7 bases and the J gene end by 5 bases; junction bases not matched to a gene: 2. The CDR3 is CASTGQGYGYTF. CDR3 nucleotides: TGTGCCAGCACAGGACAGGGGTATGGCTACACCTTC.

CDR3 sequence reads: CASSLGDTSTNEKLFF. CDR3 DNA sequence: TGTGCCAGCAGCTTAGGAGATACCTCAACTAATGAAAAACTGTTTTTT. The genes are TRBV7-2 and TRBJ1-4, with D unclear. In germline, CDR1 is SGHTA, CDR2 FQGNSA. Trimming removed 1 base from V and 0 bases from J, with 9 bases in between. The CDR3 spans 16 residues.

This clone has a handful of counts. The chain recombines TRBV3-1 (or the pseudogene TRBV3-2) with TRBJ1-2; D call uncertain. The germline V gene has CDR1 LGHDT and CDR2 YNNKEL (reference sequence). The CDR3 contains 18 residues. V was trimmed by 2 bases and J by 2 bases, leaving 21 bases between them. This CDR3 reads CASSQSGGILRPNYGYTF. The CDR3 DNA sequence: TGTGCCAGCAGCCAATCAGGAGGGATCCTAAGACCCAACTATGGCTACACCTTC.

This clone has just one count. The chain links TRBV7-2 to TRBJ2-3; perhaps TRBD2 as D (6 bases). This CDR3 has 15 residues. Trimming cost V 7 bases and J 6 bases, with 20 bases left between them. CDR1 SGHTA and CDR2 FQGNSA come from the germline V gene. CDR3 DNA: TGTGCCAGCACCTGGATTCTCGGGGAGGCGGATACGCAGTATTTT. Protein sequence: CASTWILGEADTQYF. Full variable domain (rest looked up from reference TRBV7-2 and TRBJ2-3): GAGVSQSPSNKVTEKGKDVELRCDPISGHTALYWYRQSLGQGLEFLIYFQGNSAPDKSGLPSDRFSAERTGGSVSTLTIQRTQQEDSAVYLCASTWILGEADTQYFGPGTRLTVL.

This rearrangement joins TRBV19 to TRBJ1-2, with 7 bases matching TRBD1. J was trimmed by 2 bases and V by 6 bases; bases with no gene match: 3. This CDR3 contains 13 residues. The germline gives CDR1 LNHDA, CDR2 SQIVND (reference sequence). The CDR3 sequence is CASSQTGNYGYTF. As DNA, the CDR3 is TGTGCCAGTAGCCAGACAGGGAACTATGGCTACACCTTC.

The table lists this clone with a few counts. The chain is built from TRBV28 and TRBJ2-1, with a possible D match to TRBD1 (6 bases). Germline V CDR1 and CDR2: MDHEN, SYDVKM. CDR3 length: 14 residues. V was clipped by 3 bases and J by 8 bases, with 14 bases between them. The CDR3 here is CASSFQGLFDEQFF. In DNA, the CDR3 is TGTGCCAGCAGTTTTCAGGGGCTTTTCGATGAGCAGTTCTTC.

The chain links TRBV3-1 (or the pseudogene TRBV3-2) to TRBJ2-5; D might be TRBD2 (5 bases). The CDR3 runs 15 residues. Germline CDR1 and CDR2: LGHDT and YNNKEL (reference sequence). The V gene lost 0 bases and the J gene lost 5 bases, with 13 bases spanning the gap. The CDR3 bases are TGTGCCAGCAGCCAAGAGGACCGAGGGTTCGAGACCCAGTACTTC. Amino acids: CASSQEDRGFETQYF.